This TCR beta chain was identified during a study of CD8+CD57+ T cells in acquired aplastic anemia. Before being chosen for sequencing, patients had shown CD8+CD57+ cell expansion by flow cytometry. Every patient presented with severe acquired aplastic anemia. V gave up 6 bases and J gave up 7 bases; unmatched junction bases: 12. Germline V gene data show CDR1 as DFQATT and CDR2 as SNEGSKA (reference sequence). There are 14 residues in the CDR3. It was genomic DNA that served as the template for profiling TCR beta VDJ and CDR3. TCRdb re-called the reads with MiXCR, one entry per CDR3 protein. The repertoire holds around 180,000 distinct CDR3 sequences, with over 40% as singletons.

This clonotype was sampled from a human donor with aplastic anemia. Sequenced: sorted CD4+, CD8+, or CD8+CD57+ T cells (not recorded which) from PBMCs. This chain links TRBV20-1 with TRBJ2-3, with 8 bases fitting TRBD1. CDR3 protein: CSANRGTDKHTQYF. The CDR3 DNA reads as TGCAGTGCCAACAGGGGGACCGATAAACATACGCAGTATTTT.